The 4 T cell receptor beta chains reported below all come from one sample, sequenced in a study of T cell repertoires in cytomegalovirus infection. Their antigens remain unidentified. From the reads, TCRdb called clonotypes with MiXCR, one entry per CDR3 protein. The data contain some 940,000 distinct CDR3 sequences, 31% of them seen just once; the ten biggest clones take up around an eighth. The starting material was cultured CD8+ T cells from PBMCs, obtained from culture after CMV antigen stimulation. The source is a human donor in good health (CMV status not recorded). Some clones in this sample may be carry-over from other donors' samples.

J is TRBJ1-5 and V is TRBV4-1; possible D gene TRBD1, 6 bases. The CDR3 has 15 residues. The ends were cut back, 3 bases at V and 3 bases at J, with 12 bases in the middle. Germline V CDR1 and CDR2: MGHRA, YSYEKL. CDR3 residues: CASSQEGQINQPQHF. Written as DNA, the CDR3 is TGCGCCAGCAGCCAGGAAGGACAGATCAATCAGCCCCAGCATTTT.

This clonotype was found a few times. CDR3 nucleotides: TGTGCCAGCAGCTTTAATCCCCGCGGCGAGCAGTACGTC. Residues: CASSFNPRGEQYV. The chain has TRBV11-1 and TRBJ2-7; D is unresolved. V was clipped by 3 bases and J by 6 bases, with 12 bases between them. The CDR3 is 13 residues long. Germline V CDR1 and CDR2: SGHAT, FQDESV (reference sequence).

This rearrangement joins TRBV5-6 to TRBJ2-4; TRBD1 matches at 7 bases. Germline V gene sequence: CDR1 SGHDT, CDR2 YYEEEE. The ends lost 3 bases at V and 0 bases at J; junction bases unmatched: 12. CDR3 length equals 18 residues. The CDR3 spells CASSSLTGTDLAKNIQYF. The CDR3 bases are TGTGCCAGCAGCTCGCTTACCGGGACAGATCTAGCCAAAAACATTCAGTACTTC.

This chain links TRBV27 with TRBJ2-1, with D possibly matching TRBD2 (5 bases). The germline V gene encodes CDR1 MNHEY and CDR2 SMNVEV (reference sequence). V lost 2 bases and J lost 5, with 13 bases in between. The CDR3 runs to 15 residues. CDR3 DNA: TGTGCCAGCAGTTTAGAGGGTTTAAGAGACAATGAGCAGTTCTTC. It yields the protein CASSLEGLRDNEQFF.